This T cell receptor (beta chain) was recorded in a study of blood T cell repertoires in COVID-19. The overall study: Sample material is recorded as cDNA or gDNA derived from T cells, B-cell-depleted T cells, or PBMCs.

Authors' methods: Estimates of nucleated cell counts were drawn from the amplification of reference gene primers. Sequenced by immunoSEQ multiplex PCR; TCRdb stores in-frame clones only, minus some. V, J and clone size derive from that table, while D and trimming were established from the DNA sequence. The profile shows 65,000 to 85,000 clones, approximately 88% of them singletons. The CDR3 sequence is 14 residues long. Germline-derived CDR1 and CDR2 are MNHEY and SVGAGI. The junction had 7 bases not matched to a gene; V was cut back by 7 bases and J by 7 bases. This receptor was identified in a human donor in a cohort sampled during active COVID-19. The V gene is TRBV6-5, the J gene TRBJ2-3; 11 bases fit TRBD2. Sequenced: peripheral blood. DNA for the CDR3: TGTGCCAGCAAATTAGCGGGGGGGAGATATACGCAGTATTTT. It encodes CASKLAGGRYTQYF.